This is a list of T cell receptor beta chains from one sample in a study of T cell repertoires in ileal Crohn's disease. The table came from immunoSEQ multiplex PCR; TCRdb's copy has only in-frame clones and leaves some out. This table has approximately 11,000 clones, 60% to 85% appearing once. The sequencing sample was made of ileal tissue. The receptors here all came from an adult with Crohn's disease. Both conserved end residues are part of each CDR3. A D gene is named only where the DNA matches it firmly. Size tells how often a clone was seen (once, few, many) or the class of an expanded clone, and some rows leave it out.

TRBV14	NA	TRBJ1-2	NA	TGTGCCAGCAGCCAAGCTGGAGGGGCAGGGACCCCCTATGGCTACACCTTC	CASSQAGGAGTPYGYTF
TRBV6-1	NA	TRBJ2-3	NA	TGTGCCAGCAGTGAGCTTGCTCCCCTCGGGGCAGATACGCAGTATTTT	CASSELAPLGADTQYF
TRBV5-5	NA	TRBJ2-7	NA	TGTGCCAGCAGCCGTCTCCCACTCCCTGACTACGAGCAGTACTTC	CASSRLPLPDYEQYF
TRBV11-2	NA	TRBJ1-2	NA	TGTGCCAGCAGCTTCAGCAGGGATAACAGCTATGGCTACACCTTC	CASSFSRDNSYGYTF
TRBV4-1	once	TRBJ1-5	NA	TGCGCCAGCAGCCAAGACGTCGGGTTTGGATCGTATAGCAATCAGCCCCAGCATTTT	CASSQDVGFGSYSNQPQHF
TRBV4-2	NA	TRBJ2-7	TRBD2	TGTGCCAGCAGCCAAGCGACTAGCGACGAGCAGTACTTC	CASSQATSDEQYF
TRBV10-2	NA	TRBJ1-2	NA	TGCGCCAGCAGTGATCGGAGGGGGGGCAACTATGGCTACACCTTC	CASSDRRGGNYGYTF
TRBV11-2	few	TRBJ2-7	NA	TGTGCCAGCAGCGGTAGCCAGGGACTCTGGGACGAGCAGTACTTC	CASSGSQGLWDEQYF
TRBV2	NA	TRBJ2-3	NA	TGTGCCAGCAGTGTTTCCGAGGATACGCAGTATTTT	CASSVSEDTQYF
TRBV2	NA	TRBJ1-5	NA	TGTGCCAGCAGTCGGTCTAGCAATCAGCCCCAGCATTTT	CASSRSSNQPQHF
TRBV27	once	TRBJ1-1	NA	TGTGCCAGCAGTGATACAGGGTACCCTGAAGCTTTCTTT	CASSDTGYPEAFF
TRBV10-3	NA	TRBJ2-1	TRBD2	TGTGCCATCAGTGAATCCTCTAGCGGGGGGGCGGGTGAGCAGTTCTTC	CAISESSSGGAGEQFF
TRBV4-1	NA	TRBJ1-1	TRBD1	TGCGCCAGCAGCCAACCCGGGACAGGGTTGGTCCCTGAAGCTTTCTTT	CASSQPGTGLVPEAFF
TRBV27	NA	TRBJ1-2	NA	TGTGCCAGCAGCAAACACGCAGGCCCAGGGCTGAGTGGCTACACCTTC	CASSKHAGPGLSGYTF
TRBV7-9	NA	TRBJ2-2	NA	TGTGCCACCCGGACAGCCCAGACTATTAACACCGGGGAGCTGTTTTTT	CATRTAQTINTGELFF